The next 28 T cell receptor beta chains were all read from a single sample in a study of OX40 agonist ivuxolimab in advanced cancers. Sequenced by immunoSEQ multiplex PCR; TCRdb stores in-frame clones only, minus some. Of about 160,000 clones listed, roughly 94% are singletons. Source: CD4+ or CD8+ T cells sorted from blood, taken in a trial of the OX40 agonist ivuxolimab. These receptor sequences come from an adult with an advanced solid tumor such as melanoma, head and neck, liver or kidney cancer.

CDR3 nucleotides: TGTGCCAGCAGCTTGTTTAGTGTAGGGGCCGGGGAGCTGTTTTTT. Its protein is CASSLFSVGAGELFF. The chain links TRBV5-4 to TRBJ2-2, with D perhaps TRBD1 (5 bases). V lost 1 base, J lost 6 bases, and 13 bases lay in between. The CDR3 consists of 15 residues. Germline CDR1 SGHNT, CDR2 YYREEE (reference sequence).

The V and J genes are TRBV7-8 and TRBJ1-4; 9 bases are a match to TRBD1. V lost 5 bases to trimming and J lost 8 bases; unmatched junction nucleotides: 3. The germline CDR1 and CDR2 sequences are SGHVS and FQNEAQ. The CDR3 contains 13 residues. The CDR3 sequence: CASSLGQGEKLFF. The DNA for the CDR3 is TGTGCCAGCAGCCTTGGACAGGGGGAAAAACTGTTTTTT.

The chain couples TRBV6-1 to TRBJ1-5; no firm D call. Germline V gives CDR1 MNHNS, CDR2 SASEGT. V was trimmed by 0 bases and J by 5 bases, leaving 8 bases between them. The CDR3 sequence is 14 residues long. The CDR3 bases are TGTGCCAGCAGTGAAGCAGGGAAGGATCAGCCCCAGCATTTT. Translation gives CASSEAGKDQPQHF.

The gene calls are TRBV10-3 and TRBJ2-7, with TRBD2 matching over 10 bases. The ends lost 10 bases at V and 3 bases at J; junction bases unmatched: 9. The CDR3 covers 14 residues. Germline V gene lookup returns CDR1 ENHRY and CDR2 SYGVKD. This CDR3 is CATYPGTSVYEQYF. CDR3 DNA sequence: TGTGCCACCTACCCGGGGACTAGCGTCTACGAGCAGTACTTC.

The CDR3 reads CASSGDRGFRSHGYTF. The CDR3 bases are TGTGCCAGCAGCGGTGACAGGGGCTTCAGGTCCCATGGCTACACCTTC. V and J are TRBV5-4 and TRBJ1-2, with 8 bases that match TRBD1. Germline V gene data show CDR1 as SGHNT and CDR2 as YYREEE (reference sequence). The CDR3 is made up of 16 amino acids. J gave up 6 bases and V 4 bases, and 14 bases lay outside the gene matches.

The chain is built from TRBV27 and TRBJ2-5; D may be TRBD2 (6 bases). CDR1 MNHEY and CDR2 SMNVEV come from the germline V gene (reference sequence). Trimming left V 6 bases short and J 5 bases short, with 16 bases between. The CDR3 is made up of 14 amino acids. The CDR3, as DNA: TGTGCCAGCAGCTGGGACTTTGGGAGGGAGACCCAGTACTTC. Translated, it gives CASSWDFGRETQYF.

The chain couples TRBV7-9 to TRBJ2-3; D not certain. Deletions cut 5 bases from V and 2 bases from J, with 26 bases between. This CDR3 region has 19 residues. The germline V gene encodes CDR1 SEHNR and CDR2 FQNEAQ (reference sequence). The CDR3 protein is CASSPGPRRPNLNTDTQYF. CDR3 DNA: TGTGCCAGCAGCCCAGGACCGAGACGCCCCAATCTGAACACAGATACGCAGTATTTT.

The CDR3: CAWMGGTSGSNSYNEQFF. The CDR3 DNA is TGTGCCTGGATGGGAGGGACTAGCGGGAGTAACAGCTACAATGAGCAGTTCTTC. V and J are TRBV30 and TRBJ2-1, with 14 positions matching TRBD2. Germline loops: CDR1 GTSNPN, CDR2 SVGIG (reference sequence). Unmatched junction bases numbered 11, after V lost 4 bases and J lost 3 bases. The length of the CDR3 is 18 residues. Complete variable domain (other parts from reference TRBV30 and TRBJ2-1): SQTIHQWPATLVQPVGSPLSLECTVEGTSNPNLYWYRQAAGRGLQLLFYSVGIGQISSEVPQNLSASRPQDRQFILSSKKLLLSDSGFYLCAWMGGTSGSNSYNEQFFGPGTRLTVL.

The V and J genes are TRBV9 and TRBJ1-2, with 7 bases lining up with TRBD1. Trimming cost V 0 bases and J 6 bases; bases outside gene matches: 8. The CDR3 runs to 15 residues. Germline V gene lookup returns CDR1 SGDLS and CDR2 YYNGEE. The CDR3 DNA follows: TGTGCCAGCAGCGTAGCTCCGACAGGGAGTGATGGCTACACCTTC. It codes for CASSVAPTGSDGYTF.

In this sample, this clone turned up once. This sequence joins TRBV7-8 and TRBJ1-5; no clear D. V was trimmed by 5 bases and J by 0 bases, leaving 11 bases between them. Per the germline V gene, CDR1 is SGHVS and CDR2 is FQNEAQ. This CDR3 is built from 15 residues. The CDR3 bases are TGTGCCAGCAGCCTACTCCATAATAGCAATCAGCCCCAGCATTTT. Residues: CASSLLHNSNQPQHF.

This sequence joins TRBV7-9 and TRBJ1-3; the match to TRBD1 covers 9 bases. The V segment lost 2 bases and the J segment 2 bases; nucleotides outside the gene matches: 4. Per germline, CDR1 SEHNR and CDR2 FQNEAQ (reference sequence). The CDR3 runs to 16 residues. The CDR3: CASSLITGGAGNTIYF. CDR3 sequence (DNA): TGTGCCAGCAGCTTAATTACAGGGGGCGCTGGAAACACCATATATTTT.

The chain has TRBV18 and TRBJ2-7; D is uncertain. This CDR3 spans 14 amino acids. V lost 0 bases and J lost 2, with 8 bases in between. Germline assignment: CDR1 KGHSH and CDR2 LQKENI. CDR3 residues: CASSPPSEPYEQYF. CDR3 sequence (DNA): TGTGCCAGCTCACCACCGTCAGAGCCCTACGAGCAGTACTTC.

The rearrangement uses TRBV7-2 and TRBJ1-5, with a possible D match to TRBD1 (5 bases). The CDR3 extends over 17 amino acids. The V end lost 2 bases, the J end lost 5 bases, and 19 bases lay between the germline ends. Germline V gene sequence: CDR1 SGHTA, CDR2 FQGNSA. Here the CDR3 DNA reads TGTGCCAGCAGCTTATTCTCGGCCAGGGCCTCTCATCAGCCCCAGCATTTT. Its translation: CASSLFSARASHQPQHF.

This rearrangement joins TRBV7-2 to TRBJ1-2, with 8 bases matching TRBD1. This CDR3 contains 14 residues. V lost 6 bases and J lost 4; bases outside the gene matches: 7. Germline V CDR1 and CDR2: SGHTA, FQGNSA. The CDR3 DNA reads as TGTGCCAGCAGGTATAGGACAGGGCGCTATGGCTACACCTTC. Amino acids: CASRYRTGRYGYTF.

CDR3 protein: CASSLGWGSSTEAFF. CDR3 nucleotides: TGTGCCAGCAGTCTTGGGTGGGGTTCCAGCACTGAAGCTTTCTTT. The chain carries TRBV2 and TRBJ1-1, with D unresolved. Trimming cost V 5 bases and J 4 bases, with 17 bases left between them. The CDR3 runs to 15 residues. Germline V gene sequence: CDR1 SNHLY, CDR2 FYNNEI.

This clone has just a few counts. The chain joins TRBV5-1 to TRBJ1-5; D is ambiguous. Germline CDR1 reads SGHRS; CDR2 reads YFSETQ. Trimming took off 0 bases at V and 3 bases at J, with 7 bases between the two ends. This CDR3 comprises 14 residues. The CDR3 is CASSLGGVNQPQHF. Here the CDR3 DNA reads TGCGCCAGCAGCTTGGGGGGAGTCAATCAGCCCCAGCATTTT.

J is TRBJ2-1 and V is TRBV7-3; D call uncertain. Trimming removed 3 bases from V and 0 bases from J, with 15 bases in between. Germline assignment: CDR1 SGHTA and CDR2 FQGTGA. This CDR3 comprises 17 residues. The CDR3 loop is CASSFNLGTSSYNEQFF. The CDR3 coding sequence is TGTGCCAGCAGCTTTAACCTGGGCACCTCCTCCTACAATGAGCAGTTCTTC.

About this clone itself: The junction and the germline gene differ at one end; a read error may be behind it. The rearrangement uses TRBV6-5 and TRBJ2-3; 14 nucleotides align to TRBD2. Germline lookup yields CDR1 MNHEY and CDR2 SVGAGI. This CDR3 is built from 15 residues. DNA for the CDR3: TGTGCCAGCAGCTCCGGACTAGCGGGAGGAGATGCGCAGTATTTT. Its protein product is CASSSGLAGGDAQYF.

This chain joins TRBV5-8 and TRBJ1-5, with TRBD1 matching over 7 bases. Germline CDR1 and CDR2: SGHTS and YDEGEE. The CDR3 sequence is 15 residues long. V trimming: 0 bases; J trimming: 6 bases; junction bases outside the gene matches: 6. The CDR3 DNA sequence: TGTGCCAGCAGCTTGGGGGGGACAGCCGGTCAGCCCCAGCATTTT. Amino acid sequence: CASSLGGTAGQPQHF.

The chain uses TRBV5-1 and TRBJ1-2; 7 bases agree with TRBD1. The junction had 11 bases not matched to a gene; V was cut back by 4 bases and J by 8 bases. CDR1 SGHRS and CDR2 YFSETQ come from the germline V gene. The CDR3 length is 14 residues. Here the CDR3 reads CASSPAPGGSGYTF. In DNA form, the CDR3 reads TGCGCCAGCAGCCCCGCTCCAGGGGGATCGGGCTACACCTTC.

The chain couples TRBV27 to TRBJ1-1; D not resolved. The V gene's germline CDR1 is MNHEY and CDR2 SMNVEV (reference sequence). Trimming cost V 3 bases and J 4 bases, with 15 bases left between them. The CDR3 loop spans 15 amino acids. CDR3 coding DNA: TGTGCCAGCAGTTTCTCTCAGAGGGTGGCCACTGAAGCTTTCTTT. This codes for CASSFSQRVATEAFF.

The chain links TRBV30 to TRBJ1-2, with D possibly matching TRBD1 (5 bases). The CDR3 contains 14 residues. Deletions cut 7 bases from V and 2 bases from J, with 17 bases between. Germline CDR1 and CDR2: GTSNPN and SVGIG (reference sequence). CDR3 DNA: TGTGCCTCCCCCTTGGGAGGGACGAACTATGGCTACACCTTC. Amino acids: CASPLGGTNYGYTF. The complete variable domain, with remaining parts taken from reference TRBV30 and TRBJ1-2, reads SQTIHQWPATLVQPVGSPLSLECTVEGTSNPNLYWYRQAAGRGLQLLFYSVGIGQISSEVPQNLSASRPQDRQFILSSKKLLLSDSGFYLCASPLGGTNYGYTFGSGTRLTVV.

The V gene is TRBV7-6, the J gene TRBJ2-7, with 8 bases that match TRBD2. Germline CDR1 and CDR2: SGHVS and FNYEAQ. The CDR3 is 15 amino acids. V was clipped by 6 bases and J by 2 bases; unmatched bases: 9. The CDR3 DNA follows: TGTGCCAGCAGTTCTACAAACGGGGGGGCCTACGAGCAGTACTTC. Its protein product is CASSSTNGGAYEQYF.

This CDR3 is CASSLGASGRAEETQYF. CDR3 in DNA: TGTGCCAGCAGCTTAGGCGCTAGCGGGAGGGCCGAAGAGACCCAGTACTTC. This chain connects TRBV7-9 to TRBJ2-5; 12 bases fit TRBD2. V lost 1 base to trimming and J lost 3 bases; unmatched junction nucleotides: 6. This CDR3 region has 17 residues. CDR1 and CDR2 from the germline V gene are SEHNR and FQNEAQ (reference sequence).

This sequence joins TRBV5-1 and TRBJ1-2, with D unresolved. The CDR3 consists of 13 residues. The V gene lost 1 base and the J gene lost 6 bases, with 10 bases spanning the gap. Germline CDR1 reads SGHRS; CDR2 reads YFSETQ. The CDR3, as DNA: TGCGCCAGCAGCTTGAGGGCAGGCCATGGCTACACCTTC. Translated, it gives CASSLRAGHGYTF.

This clone has a single count. DNA for the CDR3: TGTGCCAGCAGCCCAGGCCAACTCGGGGCTAATGAAAAACTGTTTTTT. Amino acid sequence: CASSPGQLGANEKLFF. This chain joins TRBV5-6 and TRBJ1-4; D gene unclear. This CDR3 region has 16 residues. The V gene lost 4 bases and the J gene lost 3 bases, with 16 bases spanning the gap. From germline, CDR1 is SGHDT and CDR2 YYEEEE.

The CDR3 DNA sequence: TGTGCCAGCAGTTCCTCAGGGAAGTCCTACGAGCAGTACTTC. Translation: CASSSSGKSYEQYF. The chain links TRBV27 to TRBJ2-7, with D tentatively TRBD1 (5 bases). The CDR3 spans 14 residues. V dropped 4 bases and J dropped 1 base, with 11 bases sitting between them. The germline V gene encodes CDR1 MNHEY and CDR2 SMNVEV (reference sequence).

V is TRBV19 and J is TRBJ2-2; 10 nucleotides match TRBD2. This CDR3 comprises 14 residues. Germline assignment: CDR1 LNHDA and CDR2 SQIVND (reference sequence). V lost 10 bases, J lost 3 bases, and 5 bases stayed unmatched. CDR3 in DNA: TGTGCCACCCTAGCGGGAGTCTACACCGGGGAGCTGTTTTTT. Its translation: CATLAGVYTGELFF.